This T cell receptor beta chain derives from a study of blood T cell repertoires in COVID-19. Study summary: Samples representing acute and convalescent COVID-19 were sourced from the United States, Italy and Spain. Sample material is recorded as cDNA or gDNA derived from T cells, B-cell-depleted T cells, or PBMCs.

This clone showed up just a few times. Germline V gene lookup returns CDR1 GTSNPN and CDR2 SVGIG (reference sequence). The CDR3 is 13 amino acids. The trim removed 7 bases at V and 6 bases at J, leaving 8 bases unmatched. Original processing notes: How many nucleated cells were present was estimated from reference gene primer amplification. The data were produced by immunoSEQ multiplex PCR, yet TCRdb's version contains in-frame clones alone and is incomplete. That table gives V, J and clone size, and the DNA gave D and trimming. The repertoire holds some 120,000 clones, around 86% seen once, with about 12% in the top ten.

The receptor comes from a man aged 55 to 70 with acute or convalescent COVID-19. The chain has TRBV30 and TRBJ2-2; the match to TRBD2 covers 7 bases. Material: peripheral blood. DNA of the CDR3: TGTGCCTTCCAACGGGAGGTCGCCGGGGAGCTGTTTTTT. Protein product: CAFQREVAGELFF.